This TCR beta chain was documented in a study of CD8 T cells in Susac syndrome. Reverse transcription used roughly 0.45 to 1 ug RNA and random hexamers. A multiplex approach, immunoSEQ multiplex PCR, amplified TCR beta CDR3 across 54 Vbeta and 13 Jbeta. TCRdb fed the immunoSEQ multiplex PCR reads into MiXCR, producing one record per CDR3 protein. The sample yields approximately 110,000 distinct CDR3 sequences, over 85% seen once. Germline V CDR1 and CDR2: MNHEY, SVGAGI. CDR3 length equals 15 residues. V lost 0 bases and J 1 base, leaving 7 bases between the germline ends. Negative isolation was used for CD8+ and CD4+ T cells and FACS enrichment for TEMRA cells.

The chain is built from TRBV6-5 and TRBJ1-5; TRBD1 is a possible D gene (5 bases). The TCR sequence derives from a human donor with multiple sclerosis. The specimen was CD8+ T cells from PBMCs. The CDR3 here is CASSYSWGSNQPQHF. The CDR3 bases are TGTGCCAGCAGTTACTCGTGGGGCAGCAATCAGCCCCAGCATTTT.